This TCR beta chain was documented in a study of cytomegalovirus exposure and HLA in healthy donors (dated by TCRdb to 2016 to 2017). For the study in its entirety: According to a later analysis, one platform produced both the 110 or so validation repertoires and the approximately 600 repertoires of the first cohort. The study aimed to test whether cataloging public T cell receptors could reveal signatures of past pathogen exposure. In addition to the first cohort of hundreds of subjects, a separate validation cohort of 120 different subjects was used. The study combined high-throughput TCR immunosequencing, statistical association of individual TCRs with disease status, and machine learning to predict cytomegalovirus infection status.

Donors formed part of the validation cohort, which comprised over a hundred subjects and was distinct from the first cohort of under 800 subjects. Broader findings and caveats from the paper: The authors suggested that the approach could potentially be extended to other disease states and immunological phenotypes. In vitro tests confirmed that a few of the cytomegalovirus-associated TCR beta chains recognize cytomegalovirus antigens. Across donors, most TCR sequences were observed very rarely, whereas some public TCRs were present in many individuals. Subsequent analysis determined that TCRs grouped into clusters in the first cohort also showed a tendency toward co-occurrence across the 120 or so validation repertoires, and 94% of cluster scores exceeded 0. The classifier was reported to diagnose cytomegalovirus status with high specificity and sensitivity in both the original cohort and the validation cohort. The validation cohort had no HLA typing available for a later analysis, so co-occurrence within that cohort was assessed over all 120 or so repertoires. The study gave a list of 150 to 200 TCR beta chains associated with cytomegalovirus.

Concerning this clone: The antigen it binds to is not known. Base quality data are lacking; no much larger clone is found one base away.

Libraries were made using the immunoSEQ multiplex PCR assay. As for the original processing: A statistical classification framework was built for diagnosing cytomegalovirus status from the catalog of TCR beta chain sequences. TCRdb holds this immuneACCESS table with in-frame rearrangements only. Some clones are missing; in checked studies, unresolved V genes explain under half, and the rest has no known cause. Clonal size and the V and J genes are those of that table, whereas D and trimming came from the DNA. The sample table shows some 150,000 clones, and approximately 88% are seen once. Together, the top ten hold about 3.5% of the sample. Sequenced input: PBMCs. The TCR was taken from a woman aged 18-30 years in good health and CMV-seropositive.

The sequenced DNA: TGTGCCAGCTCACCGGACACGGTGAACACTGAAGCTTTCTTT. It translates as CASSPDTVNTEAFF. The chain is assembled from TRBV18 and TRBJ1-1; TRBD1 might be the D gene, on 5 matching bases. Between the V and J ends, shortened by 3 bases and 0 bases respectively, the junction contains 8 bases. The CDR3 covers 14 residues, taking in both the cysteine and the phenylalanine. Left in the record is the CDR3 DNA by itself, 42 bases read in frame from the first base. CDR1 and CDR2, per the germline V gene, are KGHSH and LQKENI.